A selection of T cell receptor beta chains follows, all from one sample in a study of cytomegalovirus exposure and HLA in healthy donors. Profiled with immunoSEQ multiplex PCR; TCRdb holds only in-frame clones, not every one. The table has 120,000 or so clones, 75% seen once. The sequenced material came from PBMCs. These receptors were collected from a woman aged 40 to 50 in good health and CMV-seropositive. Each CDR3 is given with its conserved first and last residue. A D gene is named only where the DNA matches it firmly. Not all rows give a size; the values are once, few, many and, for expanded clones, a class.

D: -
size: -
V: TRBV6-1
J: TRBJ2-2
DNA: TGTGCCGCACAGTCAGGGAAGGGGGCCGGGGAGCTGTTTTTT
CDR3: CAAQSGKGAGELFF

D: TRBD2
size: -
V: TRBV6-5
J: TRBJ2-2
DNA: TGTGCCAGCAGTTTTTATCAACTAGCGGGAGCCGGGGAGCTGTTTTTT
CDR3: CASSFYQLAGAGELFF

D: TRBD1
size: -
V: TRBV25-1
J: TRBJ2-7
DNA: TGTGCCAGTACATCGGGACAGACCTACGAGCAGTACTTC
CDR3: CASTSGQTYEQYF

D: TRBD1
size: -
V: TRBV6-5
J: TRBJ1-5
DNA: TGTGCCAGCAGTCAGACGGGACAGCTAAATCAGCCCCAGCATTTT
CDR3: CASSQTGQLNQPQHF

D: TRBD1
size: few
V: TRBV4-1
J: TRBJ2-2
DNA: TGCGCCAGCAGCCGAGACAGGGGGCCTAACACCGGGGAGCTGTTTTTT
CDR3: CASSRDRGPNTGELFF

D: TRBD1
size: -
V: TRBV27
J: TRBJ2-5
DNA: TGTGCCAGCAGACAGAAATTGACAGGGACGGAGACCCAGTACTTC
CDR3: CASRQKLTGTETQYF

D: TRBD1
size: few
V: TRBV5-1
J: TRBJ2-1
DNA: TGCGCCAGCAGACCGACAGGGCTGTCGTACAATGAGCAGTTCTTC
CDR3: CASRPTGLSYNEQFF

D: -
size: -
V: TRBV7-8
J: TRBJ2-7
DNA: TGTGCCAGCAGCTTAGTTCCGTACGAGCAGTACTTC
CDR3: CASSLVPYEQYF

D: TRBD1
size: -
V: TRBV4-3
J: TRBJ2-7
DNA: TGCGCCAGCAGCCAGGGACAGTTCTACGAGCAGTACTTC
CDR3: CASSQGQFYEQYF

D: -
size: -
V: TRBV7-2
J: TRBJ2-5
DNA: TGTGCCAGCAGCGCCCATCGGGAGACCCAGTACTTC
CDR3: CASSAHRETQYF

D: -
size: -
V: TRBV28
J: TRBJ1-2
DNA: TGTGCCAGCACTCTGGGGGGGCTCGGCTATGGCTACACCTTC
CDR3: CASTLGGLGYGYTF

D: TRBD1
size: -
V: TRBV6-1
J: TRBJ1-2
DNA: TGTGCCAGCAGTCCCGGACAGGGACGCTATGGCTACACCTTC
CDR3: CASSPGQGRYGYTF

D: TRBD1
size: -
V: TRBV27
J: TRBJ2-7
DNA: TGTGCCAGCAGTCCCACAGGGGTACTCTACGAGCAGTACTTC
CDR3: CASSPTGVLYEQYF

D: TRBD1
size: -
V: TRBV13
J: TRBJ2-1
DNA: TGTGCCAGCAGCGGATTGGGACAGACAACCTACAATGAGCAGTTCTTC
CDR3: CASSGLGQTTYNEQFF

D: TRBD1
size: -
V: TRBV27
J: TRBJ2-7
DNA: TGTGCCAGCAGTTTAAATATCGGGACAGGACTTTACGAGCAGTACTTC
CDR3: CASSLNIGTGLYEQYF

D: -
size: once
V: TRBV6-5
J: TRBJ2-7
DNA: TGTGCCAGCCCCCCAGGGGAGATTAACTACGAGCAGTACTTC
CDR3: CASPPGEINYEQYF

D: TRBD1
size: once
V: TRBV4-1
J: TRBJ2-7
DNA: TGCGCCAGCAGCCAAGTGTGGACAGGGATGTACGAGCAGTCCTTC
CDR3: CASSQVWTGMYEQSF

D: TRBD2
size: -
V: TRBV29-1
J: TRBJ2-3
DNA: TGCAGCGTCGACGCCTCTAGCGGGGGGCCCACAGATACGCAGTATTTT
CDR3: CSVDASSGGPTDTQYF

D: TRBD1
size: -
V: TRBV9
J: TRBJ1-2
DNA: TGTGCCAGCAGCGTAGGGACAGGGGGCACCTATGGCTACACCTTC
CDR3: CASSVGTGGTYGYTF

D: -
size: -
V: TRBV28
J: TRBJ2-7
DNA: TGTGCCAGCAGAGAGACAGGTTCGGGTACCTACGAGCAGTACTTC
CDR3: CASRETGSGTYEQYF

D: -
size: -
V: TRBV6-4
J: TRBJ2-3
DNA: TGTGCCAGCGCATCCCGGGATACGCAGTATTTT
CDR3: CASASRDTQYF

D: TRBD1
size: -
V: TRBV5-1
J: TRBJ2-7
DNA: TGCGCCAGCAGCCCACGCCCCCGGGACAGGACCTACGAGCAGTACTTC
CDR3: CASSPRPRDRTYEQYF

D: TRBD2
size: -
V: TRBV19
J: TRBJ2-3
DNA: TGTGCCAGTAACTCAGCGGGGGGGGCAGATACGCAGTATTTT
CDR3: CASNSAGGADTQYF

D: -
size: -
V: TRBV5-6
J: TRBJ1-3
DNA: TGTGCCAGCAGCCGGACTCCCTCCAGCTCTGGAAACACCATATATTTT
CDR3: CASSRTPSSSGNTIYF

D: -
size: -
V: TRBV6-5
J: TRBJ1-5
DNA: TGTGCCAGCAGTTTCTACAGGGTGGGGATGGGTCAGCCCCAGCATTTT
CDR3: CASSFYRVGMGQPQHF

D: -
size: -
V: TRBV19
J: TRBJ2-7
DNA: TGTGCCAGTAGCAAACAGGGCCCCAACGAAAAGTACTTC
CDR3: CASSKQGPNEKYF

D: TRBD1
size: -
V: TRBV7-9
J: TRBJ2-3
DNA: TGTGCCAGCAGCCTAACAGGGGCTGAGGCAGATACGCAGTATTTT
CDR3: CASSLTGAEADTQYF

D: -
size: -
V: TRBV21-1
J: TRBJ1-4
DNA: TGTGCCAGCAGCTGGTACATGTTATGTAAATGGGAAAAACTGTTTTTT
CDR3: CASSWYMLCKWEKLFF

D: TRBD1
size: -
V: TRBV25-1
J: TRBJ2-5
DNA: TGTGCCAGCAGTCGGGACAGGGGTTACCAAGAGACCCAGTACTTC
CDR3: CASSRDRGYQETQYF

D: TRBD1
size: -
V: TRBV6-1
J: TRBJ2-7
DNA: TGTGCCAGCAGTGCGGCTACAGGGACAGCTTACGAGCAGTACTTC
CDR3: CASSAATGTAYEQYF

D: -
size: -
V: TRBV7-9
J: TRBJ1-2
DNA: TGTGCCAGCAGCTTCGGGATTAACTATGGCTACACCTTC
CDR3: CASSFGINYGYTF

D: TRBD2
size: -
V: TRBV2
J: TRBJ2-5
DNA: TGTGCCAGCAGCGGACTAGCGGCTACTCAAGAGACCCAGTACTTC
CDR3: CASSGLAATQETQYF

D: TRBD1
size: -
V: TRBV6-5
J: TRBJ2-5
DNA: TGTGCCAGCAGTTACAGGGGGCTCTACCAAGAGACCCAGTACTTC
CDR3: CASSYRGLYQETQYF

D: -
size: few
V: TRBV11-2
J: TRBJ2-3
DNA: TGTGCCAGCAGCTTAGTCGGCCCAGGTACGCAGTATTTT
CDR3: CASSLVGPGTQYF

D: -
size: -
V: TRBV9
J: TRBJ1-2
DNA: TGTGCCAGCAGCGACGGAAGGTCCCGGGGGTATGGCTACACCTTC
CDR3: CASSDGRSRGYGYTF

D: -
size: few
V: TRBV2
J: TRBJ2-3
DNA: TGTGCCAGCAGTGTCAGGGGCACAGATACGCAGTATTTT
CDR3: CASSVRGTDTQYF

D: -
size: few
V: TRBV6-1
J: TRBJ1-4
DNA: TGTGCCAGTAGTCGACAGACCACTAATGAAAAACTGTTTTTT
CDR3: CASSRQTTNEKLFF

D: TRBD2
size: -
V: TRBV5-1
J: TRBJ2-2
DNA: TGCGCCAGCGGGCCATCCGGGACTAGCGGGAACACCGGGGAGCTGTTTTTT
CDR3: CASGPSGTSGNTGELFF

D: TRBD2
size: few
V: TRBV6-5
J: TRBJ2-1
DNA: TGTGCCAGCAGTTACGCCCCGGGGGGAGGGAATGAGCAGTTCTTC
CDR3: CASSYAPGGGNEQFF

D: -
size: few
V: TRBV10-3
J: TRBJ1-2
DNA: TGTGCCACCGCCCCTACAGGGCTAGGTAACTATGGCTACACCTTC
CDR3: CATAPTGLGNYGYTF